The source of this TCR beta chain is a study of CD8+ T cells in alopecia areata. It was cDNA, reverse transcribed from extracted RNA, that served as the sequencing template. Sequenced by immunoSEQ multiplex PCR; TCRdb stores in-frame clones only, minus some. This sample has more than 110,000 clones, with about 60% found just once. Obtained from alopecia areata patients were lesional scalp punch biopsies along with peripheral blood. Sorted populations comprised CD4+ and CD8+ T cells obtained from PBMCs. This clone occurred a few times. Antigen unknown. Study-wide findings and caveats: The study also sequences resident alphabeta T cells of normal skin in scalp samples.

The V and J ends lost 0 bases and 2 bases, in that order; junction bases with no gene match: 9. This CDR3 is built from 16 residues. Looked up from germline, CDR1 is SQVTM and CDR2 is ANQGSEA. The clonotype comes from a human donor with alopecia areata. Source: CD4+ T cells sorted from blood, taken at week 0. The chain couples TRBV29-1 to TRBJ2-5, with TRBD1 matching over 7 bases. CDR3 nucleotide sequence: TGCAGCGTTGAAGATGTCGGTTACAGGGGACAAGAGACCCAGTACTTC. This translates into CSVEDVGYRGQETQYF.